This is a list of T cell receptor beta chains from one sample in a study of somatic mutations in cytotoxic T cells in rheumatoid arthritis. Clones were read by immunoSEQ multiplex PCR, and TCRdb kept only the in-frame ones, dropping some. The sample includes 15,000 to 20,000 clones, approximately 80% seen only once; the top ten take roughly an eighth. Sample: CD8+ T cells sorted from blood. These receptors originate from an adult with rheumatoid arthritis. The CDR3 runs from the conserved cysteine through the conserved F or W. A D gene is named only where the DNA matches it firmly. Clone size is shown for a subset of rows, as once, few, many or a class of expanded clone.

cdr3_aa | cdr3_nt | cdr3_length | d_call | j_call | v_call | clone_size
CASSPSSGSYNEQFF | TGCGCCAGCAGCCCATCTAGCGGGAGCTACAATGAGCAGTTCTTC | 15 | TRBD2 | TRBJ2-1 | TRBV4-1 | .
CASSLGTGAGYTF | TGTGCCAGCAGTCTCGGGACAGGGGCCGGCTACACCTTC | 13 | TRBD1 | TRBJ1-2 | TRBV27 | .
CASSTDVRDRNSPLHF | TGTGCCAGCAGTACCGATGTTAGGGATAGGAATTCACCCCTCCACTTT | 16 | . | TRBJ1-6 | TRBV28 | .
CASSVAGIGPEQYF | TGTGCCAGCAGCGTAGCCGGGATCGGGCCCGAGCAGTACTTC | 14 | . | TRBJ2-7 | TRBV9 | .
CASSVASGPNIQYF | TGTGCCAGCAGCGTAGCTTCCGGACCAAACATTCAGTACTTC | 14 | . | TRBJ2-4 | TRBV9 | .
CASSLSPGNTIYF | TGTGCCAGCAGTTTAAGCCCTGGAAACACCATATATTTT | 13 | . | TRBJ1-3 | TRBV27 | .
CSVEVGTSGADTQYF | TGCAGCGTTGAAGTGGGGACTAGCGGTGCAGATACGCAGTATTTT | 15 | TRBD2 | TRBJ2-3 | TRBV29-1 | .
CASSQGVHYNEQFF | TGCGCCAGCAGCCAAGGGGTCCATTACAATGAGCAGTTCTTC | 14 | . | TRBJ2-1 | TRBV4-1 | few
CASRGGGGTDTQYF | TGTGCCAGCAGGGGAGGGGGAGGCACAGATACGCAGTATTTT | 14 | . | TRBJ2-3 | TRBV13 | .
CASGLRLVGGELFF | TGTGCTAGTGGTTTGCGGCTAGTAGGCGGGGAGCTGTTTTTT | 14 | . | TRBJ2-2 | TRBV12-5 | .
CASSTSSVYEAGNTIYF | TGTGCCAGCAGCACCTCGTCGGTGTATGAGGCTGGAAACACCATATATTTT | 17 | . | TRBJ1-3 | TRBV7-6 | once
CASSRGAGGFTEAFF | TGTGCCAGCAGCAGGGGGGCAGGGGGGTTCACTGAAGCTTTCTTT | 15 | TRBD1 | TRBJ1-1 | TRBV5-5 | .
CASSGGDPRPTDEQFF | TGTGCCAGCAGTGGAGGGGACCCGCGTCCGACCGATGAGCAGTTCTTC | 16 | . | TRBJ2-1 | TRBV2 | once
CSVRFWTGGVTVHGYTF | TGCAGCGTGAGATTTTGGACAGGAGGCGTAACTGTTCATGGCTACACCTTC | 17 | TRBD1 | TRBJ1-2 | TRBV29-1 | .
CASSLSSGVINEQFF | TGTGCCAGCAGTTTGAGTAGCGGGGTTATAAATGAGCAGTTCTTC | 15 | TRBD2 | TRBJ2-1 | TRBV27 | once
CASSYGSGGNEQFF | TGTGCCAGCAGTTACGGGTCCGGGGGCAATGAGCAGTTCTTC | 14 | . | TRBJ2-1 | TRBV6-5 | .
CASSLMGSAGTQYF | TGTGCCAGCAGTTTAATGGGCTCCGCAGGGACCCAGTACTTC | 14 | . | TRBJ2-5 | TRBV27 | .
CASSVGGARNNEQFF | TGTGCCAGCAGCGTCGGGGGGGCCCGGAACAATGAGCAGTTCTTC | 15 | TRBD2 | TRBJ2-1 | TRBV9 | .
CASSQEGMGVSSYEQYF | TGCGCCAGCAGCCAAGAAGGGATGGGAGTAAGCTCCTACGAGCAGTACTTC | 17 | . | TRBJ2-7 | TRBV4-1 | .
CASSIVGTGGLQPQHF | TGTGCCAGTAGTATAGTAGGGACAGGGGGCCTACAGCCCCAGCATTTT | 16 | TRBD1 | TRBJ1-5 | TRBV19 | .
CASEDGQNIQYF | TGTGCCAGCGAGGACGGACAAAACATTCAGTACTTC | 12 | . | TRBJ2-4 | TRBV6-5 | .
CAISESTRGAQRTDTQYF | TGTGCCATCAGTGAGTCGACTCGGGGGGCTCAGCGCACAGATACGCAGTATTTT | 18 | . | TRBJ2-3 | TRBV10-3 | .